This TCR beta chain was recorded in a study of pediatric ulcerative colitis. About this clone itself: No antigen is known for it.

At colonoscopy, a blood sample was also collected. General observations from the study: Compared with controls, ulcerative colitis showed greater blood-rectum clone sharing.

Sequencing was at survey level. Profiled with immunoSEQ multiplex PCR; TCRdb holds only in-frame clones, not every one. The repertoire holds 45,000 to 75,000 clones, with about 87% as singletons. The germline V gene encodes CDR1 SGDLS and CDR2 YYNGEE. J was trimmed by 7 bases and V by 0 bases; bases with no gene match: 9. This CDR3 has 15 amino acids. The J gene is TRBJ2-5, the V gene TRBV9; TRBD2 matches at 7 bases. The TCR sequence derives from a boy aged 5-17 years who was a control in a study of pediatric ulcerative colitis. Sequenced sample: blood. CDR3 sequence: CASSVGGGGGGTQYF. In nucleotides, the CDR3 is TGTGCCAGCAGCGTAGGAGGCGGAGGCGGGGGGACCCAGTACTTC.